The 20 T cell receptor beta chains below come from one sample, sequenced in a study of cytotoxic CD8 clonotypes in ibrutinib-treated CLL. Here immunoSEQ multiplex PCR was the method, and the copy in TCRdb shows in-frame clones only, minus some. This table holds about 200,000 clones, just under 80% found once. Sequences were derived from PBMCs, sampled after 12 months of ibrutinib treatment. The receptor source for this set is a human donor with chronic lymphocytic leukemia.

The V and J genes are TRBV27 and TRBJ2-1, with 8 bases lining up with TRBD2. Looked up from germline, CDR1 is MNHEY and CDR2 is SMNVEV (reference sequence). V was clipped by 5 bases and J by 0 bases; unmatched bases: 0. This CDR3 region has 14 residues. The CDR3 sequence: CASSLAGSYNEQFF. CDR3 nucleotides: TGTGCCAGCAGTCTAGCGGGCTCCTACAATGAGCAGTTCTTC.

This CDR3 reads CASRTLREQFF. In DNA, the CDR3 is TGTGCCAGCAGGACCCTAAGAGAGCAGTTCTTC. The chain uses TRBV27 and TRBJ2-1; D is undetermined. Germline V CDR1 and CDR2: MNHEY, SMNVEV (reference sequence). Deletions cut 6 bases from V and 10 bases from J, with 10 bases between. The CDR3 has 11 amino acids.

The chain recombines TRBV18 with TRBJ1-2, with 7 positions matching TRBD1. The CDR3 is made up of 13 amino acids. The V and J ends lost 3 bases and 5 bases, in that order; junction bases with no gene match: 3. Germline CDR1 and CDR2: KGHSH and LQKENI. The CDR3 DNA is TGTGCCAGCTCACCCGACAGGGAATATGGCTACACCTTC. Translation gives CASSPDREYGYTF. Using reference TRBV18 and TRBJ1-2 for the parts outside the CDR3, the full variable domain is NAGVMQNPRHLVRRRGQEARLRCSPMKGHSHVYWYRQLPEEGLKFMVYLQKENIIDESGMPKERFSAEFPKEGPSILRIQQVVRGDSAAYFCASSPDREYGYTFGSGTRLTVV.

The chain recombines TRBV14 with TRBJ1-2, with unresolved D. The germline gives CDR1 SGHDN, CDR2 FVKESK. V shed 4 bases and J shed 4 bases, with 16 bases lying between them. The CDR3 is 15 residues long. CDR3: CASSPQDRVFYGYTF. DNA for the CDR3: TGTGCCAGCAGCCCCCAGGACCGCGTTTTCTATGGCTACACCTTC. Full variable domain (remainder filled in from reference TRBV14 and TRBJ1-2): EAGVTQFPSHSVIEKGQTVTLRCDPISGHDNLYWYRRVMGKEIKFLLHFVKESKQDESGMPNNRFLAERTGGTYSTLKVQPAELEDSGVYFCASSPQDRVFYGYTFGSGTRLTVV.

V and J are TRBV9 and TRBJ1-2; D gene unclear. Germline CDR1 is SGDLS and CDR2 is YYNGEE. The V end was cut by 5 bases, the J end by 2 bases, with 10 bases between. This CDR3 comprises 13 residues. The CDR3 DNA reads as TGTGCCAGCAGTGATCAGATGAACTATGGCTACACCTTC. Protein sequence: CASSDQMNYGYTF.

This clone was seen once. CDR3 nucleotide sequence: TGTGCCAGTAGTATAGCTGGGACACGAGGGAATGAGCAGTTCTTC. Translated: CASSIAGTRGNEQFF. The genes are TRBV19 and TRBJ2-1; maybe TRBD1 (6 bases). V lost 1 base, J lost 7 bases, and 14 bases lay in between. The CDR3 totals 15 residues. Germline V gene data show CDR1 as LNHDA and CDR2 as SQIVND (reference sequence).

Of note for this clone: This CDR3 is also generated by other DNA sequences in the sample. V usage is TRBV5-1 and J usage is TRBJ2-5; the D is unclear. The CDR3 extends over 12 amino acids. Trimming removed 7 bases at V and 1 base at J, with 8 bases between. From germline, CDR1 is SGHRS and CDR2 YFSETQ. The CDR3 nucleotides read TGCGCCAGCGGGCAGGTCCAAGAGACCCAGTACTTC. Translation: CASGQVQETQYF.

The rearrangement uses TRBV7-2 and TRBJ1-4; no clear D. The CDR3 runs 13 residues. Deletions cut 1 base from V and 7 bases from J, with 7 bases between. Germline CDR1 SGHTA, CDR2 FQGNSA. In DNA form, the CDR3 reads TGTGCCAGCAGCTTAGATTATGGTGAAAAACTGTTTTTT. It specifies CASSLDYGEKLFF.

This sequence joins TRBV6-1 and TRBJ2-5; D may be TRBD1 (6 bases). The DNA matches TRBJ2-7 better at its end, which makes the J call doubtful. Germline CDR1 reads MNHNS; CDR2 reads SASEGT. CDR3 length: 16 amino acids. CDR3 protein: CASSDRPRQAAYEQYF. The CDR3 DNA follows: TGTGCCAGCAGTGACCGACCCCGACAGGCCGCCTACGAGCAGTACTTC.

This sequence joins TRBV11-2 and TRBJ2-3; no definite D call. Germline-derived CDR1 and CDR2 are SGHAT and FQNNGV. V dropped 4 bases and J dropped 2 bases, with 4 bases sitting between them. The CDR3 has 12 residues. CDR3 protein: CASSSSTDTQYF. CDR3 in DNA: TGTGCCAGCAGCTCCTCCACAGATACGCAGTATTTT.

The chain recombines TRBV2 with TRBJ1-2; 7 bases line up with TRBD1. Germline V gives CDR1 SNHLY, CDR2 FYNNEI. The length of the CDR3 is 16 residues. V trimming: 6 bases; J trimming: 2 bases; junction bases outside the gene matches: 12. This chain's CDR3 is CASRERSGTANYGYTF. The CDR3 DNA follows: TGTGCCAGCAGAGAGAGAAGTGGGACAGCCAACTATGGCTACACCTTC.

This clone was seen more than once but under ten times. This chain joins TRBV19 and TRBJ2-1; TRBD1 aligns across 7 bases. The CDR3 contains 14 residues. V lost 4 bases, J lost 9 bases, and 9 bases stayed unmatched. Per germline, CDR1 LNHDA and CDR2 SQIVND (reference sequence). Written as DNA, the CDR3 is TGTGCCAGTAGTACCGTGGACAGGCCGGGTGAGCAGTTCTTC. Translated: CASSTVDRPGEQFF.

This chain uses TRBV5-8 with TRBJ2-7; D call uncertain. CDR3 length: 12 residues. V dropped 0 bases and J dropped 3 bases, with 4 bases sitting between them. CDR1 and CDR2 from the germline V gene are SGHTS and YDEGEE. CDR3 bases: TGTGCCAGCAGCTTGGATGTCTACGAGCAGTACTTC. Encoded protein: CASSLDVYEQYF.

The rearrangement links TRBV7-6 to TRBJ2-6, with 8 nucleotides matching TRBD1. V was clipped by 2 bases and J by 0 bases; unmatched bases: 15. The length of the CDR3 is 21 residues. In germline, CDR1 is SGHVS, CDR2 FNYEAQ. For the CDR3, the DNA is TGTGCCAGCAGCTTACTCTCCGTAGGGGACAGGCGTCCCTCTGGGGCCAACGTCCTGACTTTC. This gives the protein CASSLLSVGDRRPSGANVLTF.

The chain has TRBV14 and TRBJ2-1, with 9 bases lining up with TRBD2. V dropped 8 bases and J dropped 6; count of bases not matched to a gene: 8. The CDR3 length is 14 residues. The germline V gene has CDR1 SGHDN and CDR2 FVKESK. In nucleotides, the CDR3 is TGTGCCAGCCAGGGACTAGCAAATTCCAATGAGCAGTTCTTC. It yields the protein CASQGLANSNEQFF.

The V gene is TRBV19, the J gene TRBJ1-1; 8 bases map to TRBD1. The germline gives CDR1 LNHDA, CDR2 SQIVND (reference sequence). The V gene end was trimmed by 3 bases and the J gene end by 3 bases; junction bases not matched to a gene: 6. The CDR3 is 15 amino acids. The CDR3 spells CASSILPGGYTEAFF. CDR3 nucleotide sequence: TGTGCCAGTAGTATTCTTCCAGGGGGCTACACTGAAGCTTTCTTT. Variable domain in full (rest from reference TRBV19 and TRBJ1-1): DGGITQSPKYLFRKEGQNVTLSCEQNLNHDAMYWYRQDPGQGLRLIYYSQIVNDFQKGDIAEGYSVSREKKESFPLTVTSAQKNPTAFYLCASSILPGGYTEAFFGQGTRLTVV.

This rearrangement joins TRBV19 to TRBJ1-2, with D unresolved. CDR3 length: 13 residues. The germline V gene encodes CDR1 LNHDA and CDR2 SQIVND (reference sequence). The V end lost 5 bases, the J end lost 8 bases, and 15 bases lay between the germline ends. CDR3 in amino acids: CASSPRAYSGYTF. Here the CDR3 DNA reads TGTGCCAGTAGTCCTCGGGCCTATTCGGGCTACACCTTC.

The rearrangement uses TRBV18 and TRBJ2-3; unclear D gene. The V end was cut by 1 base, the J end by 2 bases, with 16 bases between. This CDR3 has 17 amino acids. Per the germline V gene, CDR1 is KGHSH and CDR2 is LQKENI. This chain's CDR3 is CASSPRFEEQPTDTQYF. The CDR3 bases are TGTGCCAGCTCACCACGGTTCGAGGAGCAGCCCACAGATACGCAGTATTTT.

The rearrangement links TRBV11-2 to TRBJ1-2, with TRBD1 identical over 7 bases. CDR1 is SGHAT, CDR2 FQNNGV, per germline. V lost 6 bases to trimming and J lost 8 bases; unmatched junction nucleotides: 9. The CDR3 extends over 13 amino acids. The CDR3 reads CASRPRQGQGYTF. CDR3 DNA: TGTGCCAGCAGGCCACGACAGGGTCAAGGCTACACCTTC.

This chain uses TRBV28 with TRBJ1-1; no firm D call. Germline V gene data show CDR1 as MDHEN and CDR2 as SYDVKM. The CDR3 covers 11 residues. The V end was cut by 2 bases, the J end by 11 bases, with 9 bases between. The CDR3 nucleotides are TGTGCCAGCAGTTTAGCCTTTCGGGCTTTCTTT. This codes for CASSLAFRAFF. Full variable domain (missing parts from reference TRBV28 and TRBJ1-1): DVKVTQSSRYLVKRTGEKVFLECVQDMDHENMFWYRQDPGLGLRLIYFSYDVKMKEKGDIPEGYSVSREKKERFSLILESASTNQTSMYLCASSLAFRAFFGQGTRLTVV.